This T cell receptor beta chain came from a study of shared clonotypes between healthy human individuals. Study results and caveats: Among the subsets, naive ones generally showed larger estimated richness than memory ones.

About this clone itself: No antigen is known for it.

Terminally differentiated effector memory CD45RA+ cells were excluded from the naive CD8 cells, which were CD45RO-negative and positively selected for CCR7. Profiling relied on immunoSEQ multiplex PCR, and the TCRdb table lists in-frame clones only, not all of them. The sample holds around 610,000 clones, around 96% seen once. The germline V gene has CDR1 SGHRS and CDR2 YFSETQ. V was pared by 0 bases and J by 6 bases, with 19 bases between. The CDR3 runs 17 residues. This chain links TRBV5-1 with TRBJ2-4; D gene ambiguous. The material sequenced was naive CD8+ T cells sorted from blood. This TCR was sampled from a woman aged 30 to 39 in good health. The DNA for the CDR3 is TGCGCCAGCAGCTTGGCGTACAAACCCACGAAAGGAAACATTCAGTACTTC. Its translation is CASSLAYKPTKGNIQYF.